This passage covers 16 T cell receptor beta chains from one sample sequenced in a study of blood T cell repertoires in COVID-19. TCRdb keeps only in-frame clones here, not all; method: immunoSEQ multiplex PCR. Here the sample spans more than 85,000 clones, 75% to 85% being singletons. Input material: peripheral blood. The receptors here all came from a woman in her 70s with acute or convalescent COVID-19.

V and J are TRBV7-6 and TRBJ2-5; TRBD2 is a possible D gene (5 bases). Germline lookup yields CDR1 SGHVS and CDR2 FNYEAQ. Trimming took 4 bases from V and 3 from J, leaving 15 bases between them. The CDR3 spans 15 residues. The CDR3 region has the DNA TGTGCCAGCAGCTCGGTCCGGGGAGCAGAAGAGACCCAGTACTTC. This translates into CASSSVRGAEETQYF.

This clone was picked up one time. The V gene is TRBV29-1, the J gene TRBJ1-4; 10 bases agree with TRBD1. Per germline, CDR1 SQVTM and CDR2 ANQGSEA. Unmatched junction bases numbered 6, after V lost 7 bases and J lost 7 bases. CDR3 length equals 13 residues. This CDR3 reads CSGGQGVAEKLFF. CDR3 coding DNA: TGCAGCGGTGGACAGGGGGTCGCTGAAAAACTGTTTTTT.

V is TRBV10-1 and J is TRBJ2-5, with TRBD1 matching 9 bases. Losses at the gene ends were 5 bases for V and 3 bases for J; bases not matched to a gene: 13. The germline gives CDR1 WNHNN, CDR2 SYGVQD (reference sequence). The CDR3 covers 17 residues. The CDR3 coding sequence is TGCGCCAGCAGTAACCGGGACAGGGTAAGGGAGAAAGAGACCCAGTACTTC. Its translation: CASSNRDRVREKETQYF.

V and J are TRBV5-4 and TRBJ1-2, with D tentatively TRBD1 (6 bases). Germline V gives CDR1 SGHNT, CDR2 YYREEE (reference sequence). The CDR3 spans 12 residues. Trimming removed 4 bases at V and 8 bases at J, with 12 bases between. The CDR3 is CASSPDSLGYTF. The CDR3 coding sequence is TGTGCCAGCAGCCCGGACAGTCTGGGCTACACCTTC.

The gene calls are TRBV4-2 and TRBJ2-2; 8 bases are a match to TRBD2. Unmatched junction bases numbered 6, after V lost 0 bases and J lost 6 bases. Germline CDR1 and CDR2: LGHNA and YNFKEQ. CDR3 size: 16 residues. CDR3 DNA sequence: TGTGCCAGCAGCCAAGACGTCGGGAGGGTGGCCGGGGAGCTGTTTTTT. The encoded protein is CASSQDVGRVAGELFF.

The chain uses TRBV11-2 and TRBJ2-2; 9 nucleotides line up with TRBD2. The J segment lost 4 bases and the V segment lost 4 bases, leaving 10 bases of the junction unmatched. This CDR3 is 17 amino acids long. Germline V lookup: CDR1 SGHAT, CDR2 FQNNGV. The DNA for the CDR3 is TGTGCCAGCAGCTCCCGAAGCGGGGGGAGGAGCACCGGGGAGCTGTTTTTT. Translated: CASSSRSGGRSTGELFF.

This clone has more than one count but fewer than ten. The CDR3 nucleotides are TGTGCCAGCAGCTTAGACAGGGACGGCTACACCTTC. This gives the protein CASSLDRDGYTF. The chain couples TRBV7-9 to TRBJ1-2, with TRBD1 as a possible D gene (6 bases). V was trimmed by 1 base and J by 8 bases, leaving 8 bases between them. The CDR3 has 12 residues. Per the germline V gene, CDR1 is SEHNR and CDR2 is FQNEAQ (reference sequence).

CDR3 in amino acids: CASSRMTGGNQPQHF. The CDR3 nucleotides read TGCGCCAGCAGCCGAATGACAGGGGGGAATCAGCCCCAGCATTTT. The chain has TRBV4-1 and TRBJ1-5, with 9 bases identical to TRBD1. V gave up 4 bases and J gave up 4 bases; unmatched junction bases: 5. Germline loops: CDR1 MGHRA, CDR2 YSYEKL. The CDR3 extends over 15 amino acids.

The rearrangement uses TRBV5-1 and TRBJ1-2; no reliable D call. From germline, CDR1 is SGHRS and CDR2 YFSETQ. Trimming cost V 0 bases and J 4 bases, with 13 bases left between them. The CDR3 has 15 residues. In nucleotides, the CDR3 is TGCGCCAGCAGCTTGGAAGGGTTACGGGGCTATGGCTACACCTTC. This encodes CASSLEGLRGYGYTF.

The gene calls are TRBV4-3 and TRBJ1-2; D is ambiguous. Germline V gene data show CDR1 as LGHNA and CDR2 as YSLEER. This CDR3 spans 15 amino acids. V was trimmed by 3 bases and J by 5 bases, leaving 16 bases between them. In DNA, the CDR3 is TGCGCCAGCAGCCAGATGATTGGGCCAAGGTATGGCTACACCTTC. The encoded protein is CASSQMIGPRYGYTF.

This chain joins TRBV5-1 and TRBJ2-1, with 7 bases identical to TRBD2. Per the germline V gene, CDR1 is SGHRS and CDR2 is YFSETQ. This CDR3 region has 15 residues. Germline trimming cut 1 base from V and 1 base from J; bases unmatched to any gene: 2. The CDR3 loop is CASSLISGSYNEQFF. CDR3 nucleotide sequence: TGCGCCAGCAGCTTGATTAGCGGGTCCTACAATGAGCAGTTCTTC.

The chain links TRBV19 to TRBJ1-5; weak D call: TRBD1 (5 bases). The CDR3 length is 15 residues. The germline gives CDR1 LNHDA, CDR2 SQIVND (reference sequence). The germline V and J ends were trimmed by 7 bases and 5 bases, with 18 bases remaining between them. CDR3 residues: CASKGRLGADQPQHF. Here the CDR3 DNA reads TGTGCCAGTAAGGGCCGGTTAGGGGCAGATCAGCCCCAGCATTTT.

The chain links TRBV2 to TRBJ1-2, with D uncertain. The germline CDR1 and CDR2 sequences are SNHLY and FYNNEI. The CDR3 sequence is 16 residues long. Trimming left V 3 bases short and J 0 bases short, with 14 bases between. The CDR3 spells CASSDGRARANYGYTF. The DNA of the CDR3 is TGTGCCAGCAGTGACGGGAGGGCCAGAGCTAACTATGGCTACACCTTC.

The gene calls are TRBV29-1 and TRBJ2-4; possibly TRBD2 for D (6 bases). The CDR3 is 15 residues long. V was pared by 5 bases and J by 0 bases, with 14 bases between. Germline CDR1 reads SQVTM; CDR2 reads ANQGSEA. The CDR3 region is CSVSGTSLAKNIQYF. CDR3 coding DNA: TGCAGCGTTTCGGGGACTTCGCTAGCCAAAAACATTCAGTACTTC. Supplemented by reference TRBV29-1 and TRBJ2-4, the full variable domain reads SAVISQKPSRDICQRGTSLTIQCQVDSQVTMMFWYRQQPGQSLTLIATANQGSEATYESGFVIDKFPISRPNLTFSTLTVSNMSPEDSSIYLCSVSGTSLAKNIQYFGAGTRLSVL.

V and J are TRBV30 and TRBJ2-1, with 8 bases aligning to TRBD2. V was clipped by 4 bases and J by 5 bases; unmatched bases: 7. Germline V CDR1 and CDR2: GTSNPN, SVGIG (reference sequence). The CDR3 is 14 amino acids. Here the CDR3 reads CAWIRGRGDNEQFF. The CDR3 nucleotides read TGTGCCTGGATACGGGGGCGGGGGGACAATGAGCAGTTCTTC.

The CDR3 sequence is CASSPPGQGRDNEQFF. In DNA form, the CDR3 reads TGTGCCAGTAGTCCTCCGGGACAGGGGCGAGACAATGAGCAGTTCTTC. The chain joins TRBV19 to TRBJ2-1; 10 nucleotides line up with TRBD1. With 5 bases clipped from V and 5 bases from J, the junction kept 9 bases outside the gene matches. This CDR3 comprises 16 residues. Looked up from germline, CDR1 is LNHDA and CDR2 is SQIVND (reference sequence). The variable domain in full, with the rest retrieved from reference TRBV19 and TRBJ2-1, is DGGITQSPKYLFRKEGQNVTLSCEQNLNHDAMYWYRQDPGQGLRLIYYSQIVNDFQKGDIAEGYSVSREKKESFPLTVTSAQKNPTAFYLCASSPPGQGRDNEQFFGPGTRLTVL.